This entry lists 20 T cell receptor beta chains sequenced from one sample in a study of regulatory T cells in long-lasting Graves disease. Time point: newly diagnosed GD, antithyroid drugs for less than 3 months. The TCR library was made from RNA extracted from PBMCs. Arm-PCR with iRepertoire HTBI primers amplified the CDR3 regions for these TCR beta libraries. In TCRdb, the multiplex PCR reads were re-called with MiXCR into one record per CDR3 protein. The profile shows a few hundred thousand distinct CDR3 sequences, 15% to 20% of them singletons. The sample was also reused in another study, on T cells in Graves' hyperthyroidism and ophthalmopathy.

The sample in question was peripheral blood mononuclear cells (PBMCs), obtained at new diagnosis, from a patient treated with antithyroid drugs. Receptors were obtained from a woman aged 25-40 years with Graves disease.

This clonotype was recorded a few times. A much larger clone differs by one base, so this may be a read error. This chain links TRBV7-9 with TRBJ2-5, with TRBD1 identical over 10 bases. Germline V gives CDR1 SEHNR, CDR2 FQNEAQ (reference sequence). This CDR3 has 18 residues. V lost 7 bases, J lost 4 bases, and 18 bases stayed unmatched. CDR3 protein: CASNGPPGQGHPPETQYF. CDR3 DNA: TGTGCCAGCAACGGACCCCCGGGACAGGGGCACCCCCCAGAGACCCAGTACTTC. The entire variable domain, with the rest obtained from reference TRBV7-9 and TRBJ2-5, is as follows: DTGVSQNPRHKITKRGQNVTFRCDPISEHNRLYWYRQTLGQGPEFLTYFQNEAQLEKSRLLSDRFSAERPKGSFSTLEIQRTEQGDSAMYLCASNGPPGQGHPPETQYFGPGTRLLVL.

This clonotype was seen a few times. This may be a read error: a much more frequent sequence differs by one nucleotide. V usage is TRBV7-2 and J usage is TRBJ1-2; D gene ambiguous. Germline CDR1 reads SGHTA; CDR2 reads FQGNSA. Trimming shortened V by 1 base and J by 3 bases, and 9 bases separated the two germline ends. This CDR3 spans 14 amino acids. The CDR3 protein is CASSLGATYYGYTF. The CDR3 coding sequence is TGTGCCAGCAGCTTAGGAGCCACGTACTATGGCTACACCTTC.

This clonotype has at least ten counts. The rearrangement links TRBV2 to TRBJ2-3, with D possibly matching TRBD2 (5 bases). The CDR3 has 14 residues. Germline CDR1 is SNHLY and CDR2 is FYNNEI. Trimming took off 4 bases at V and 15 bases at J, with 23 bases between the two ends. CDR3 region: CASSARVGDPKHYF. The DNA for the CDR3 is TGTGCCAGCAGTGCGAGGGTAGGCGACCCCAAGCATTATTTT.

This clonotype showed up many times. The chain carries TRBV13 and TRBJ1-1, with unresolved D. CDR1 PRHDT and CDR2 FYEKMQ come from the germline V gene (reference sequence). This CDR3 contains 14 residues. The germline V and J ends were trimmed by 5 bases and 7 bases, with 17 bases remaining between them. CDR3 nucleotide sequence: TGTGCCAGCAGCGGACCCACAACAAGAGATGAAGCTTTCTTT. Translating it yields CASSGPTTRDEAFF.

This rearrangement joins TRBV12-3 or TRBV12-4 to TRBJ2-7; no reliable D call. This CDR3 has 13 residues. Trimming removed 5 bases at V and 7 bases at J, with 15 bases between. CDR3 region: CASSLRTVGEQYF. CDR3 DNA: TGTGCCAGCAGTCTCCGGACGGTTGGGGAGCAGTACTTC.

This clonotype was picked up many times. The rearrangement uses TRBV5-4 and TRBJ2-3, with a weak D call TRBD2 (6 bases). Trimming pared 1 base from V and 0 bases from J, leaving 12 bases between. The CDR3 is made up of 16 amino acids. Germline V gene data show CDR1 as SGHNT and CDR2 as YYREEE (reference sequence). Written as DNA, the CDR3 is TGTGCCAGCAGCTTGATTGCAGGGACTAGCACAGATACGCAGTATTTT. This encodes CASSLIAGTSTDTQYF.

A few counts support this clonotype. This chain uses TRBV6-1 with TRBJ1-6, with D hard to call. The CDR3 runs 16 residues. Germline values: CDR1 MNHNS, CDR2 SASEGT. V lost 2 bases and J lost 9, with 17 bases in between. CDR3 in amino acids: CASSERAWMGSSPLHF. CDR3 coding DNA: TGTGCCAGCAGTGAACGGGCGTGGATGGGGAGTTCACCCCTCCACTTT.

This clonotype was seen at least ten times. The chain couples TRBV12-3 or TRBV12-4 to TRBJ1-4; D might be TRBD1 (6 bases). Trimming took off 7 bases at V and 12 bases at J, with 15 bases between the two ends. This CDR3 has 12 residues. CDR3 sequence (DNA): TGTGCCAGCACCCAAAGGGGGGCAGAACTGTTTTTT. Encoded protein: CASTQRGAELFF.

This clonotype occurred many times. The chain combines TRBV27 with TRBJ1-5; D possibly corresponds to TRBD1 (5 bases). V was pared by 2 bases and J by 3 bases, with 11 bases between. The CDR3 runs 15 residues. CDR1 and CDR2 from the germline V gene are MNHEY and SMNVEV (reference sequence). In DNA form, the CDR3 reads TGTGCCAGCAGTTTAAGTGGGGGGTTCAATCAGCCCCAGCATTTT. As protein: CASSLSGGFNQPQHF.

Of note for this clonotype: A much larger clonotype is one base distant, so this may be a read error. V gene TRBV9 combines with J gene TRBJ2-1; unclear D gene. V was trimmed by 6 bases and J by 4 bases, leaving 14 bases between them. Per the germline V gene, CDR1 is SGDLS and CDR2 is YYNGEE. The CDR3 has 14 amino acids. The DNA of the CDR3 is TGTGCCAGCATCGGTGACGTTGGGTACAATGAGCAGTTCTTC. Amino acid sequence: CASIGDVGYNEQFF. The full variable domain, in which reference TRBV9 and TRBJ2-1 provide the parts outside the CDR3, is DSGVTQTPKHLITATGQRVTLRCSPRSGDLSVYWYQQSLDQGLQFLIQYYNGEERAKGNILERFSAQQFPDLHSELNLSSLELGDSALYFCASIGDVGYNEQFFGPGTRLTVL.

The V call is TRBV6-2 or TRBV6-3, the J call TRBJ1-5, with D unclear. The CDR3 totals 15 residues. Trimming cost V 5 bases and J 2 bases, with 13 bases left between them. The germline V gene has CDR1 MNHEY and CDR2 SVGEGT. CDR3 loop: CASSTTPGGNQPQHF. CDR3 nucleotide sequence: TGTGCCAGCAGTACTACCCCCGGTGGCAATCAGCCCCAGCATTTT.

There are many counts of this clonotype. The chain employs TRBV2 and TRBJ1-2, with a possible D match to TRBD1 (5 bases). V dropped 5 bases and J dropped 3 bases, with 16 bases sitting between them. This CDR3 has 15 amino acids. CDR1 and CDR2 (germline): SNHLY, FYNNEI. The CDR3 DNA reads TGTGCCAGCAGTCAGAGCCAACAGGCGGACTATGGCTACACCTTC. Its protein is CASSQSQQADYGYTF.

This clonotype was detected a few times. The genes are TRBV15 and TRBJ1-2; D is undetermined. The ends were cut back, 8 bases at V and 4 bases at J, with 14 bases in the middle. This CDR3 is 13 amino acids long. CDR1 LNHNV and CDR2 YYDKDF come from the germline V gene (reference sequence). The CDR3 reads CATGQRAGYGYTF. The CDR3 coding sequence is TGTGCCACCGGGCAGAGGGCCGGCTATGGCTACACCTTC.

This clonotype was picked up many times. The CDR3 bases are TGCGCCAGCAGCTTGAATAGCAATTCACCCCTCCACTTT. It specifies CASSLNSNSPLHF. The chain couples TRBV5-1 to TRBJ1-6; D remains unclear. Germline V gene sequence: CDR1 SGHRS, CDR2 YFSETQ. The ends were cut back, 1 base at V and 7 bases at J, with 6 bases in the middle. The CDR3 totals 13 residues.

This clonotype was seen many times. The genes are TRBV12-3 or TRBV12-4 and TRBJ2-7, with TRBD1 matching over 7 bases. CDR3 length: 13 amino acids. J lost 10 bases, V lost 3 bases, and 9 bases had no gene match. CDR3 sequence (DNA): TGTGCCAGCAGTTTCTCCGGGACAGACAATCAGTACTTC. Its translation: CASSFSGTDNQYF.

This clonotype has ten or more counts. The chain combines TRBV2 with TRBJ1-4; D is uncertain. Germline V gene data show CDR1 as SNHLY and CDR2 as FYNNEI. Between the trimmed V and J ends, which lost 1 base and 8 bases, there was a span of 5 bases. This CDR3 is built from 12 residues. The CDR3 nucleotides are TGTGCCAGCAGTGAAGTGGTCGAAAAACTGTTTTTT. Encoded protein: CASSEVVEKLFF.

In its sample, this clonotype was seen a few times. This sequence joins TRBV5-1 and TRBJ2-6; tentatively, D is TRBD1 (6 bases). Germline-derived CDR1 and CDR2 are SGHRS and YFSETQ. V was cut by 4 bases and J by 0 bases, with 11 bases left in between. The CDR3 length is 16 residues. The CDR3 protein is CASSITGTSGANVLTF. The CDR3 DNA reads TGCGCCAGCAGCATTACAGGGACCTCTGGGGCCAACGTCCTGACTTTC.

This clonotype was seen only a few times. The chain links TRBV25-1 to TRBJ2-2, with TRBD2 matching over 9 bases. The V segment lost 3 bases and the J segment 3 bases; nucleotides outside the gene matches: 2. This CDR3 region has 15 residues. Germline CDR1 and CDR2: MGHDK and SYGVNS. For the CDR3, the DNA is TGTGCCAGCAGTGAGGGGACTAGCCACACCGGGGAGCTGTTTTTT. This codes for CASSEGTSHTGELFF.

This clonotype was counted many times. This sequence joins TRBV18 and TRBJ2-5, with 10 bases that match TRBD1. The CDR3 loop spans 15 amino acids. Unmatched junction bases numbered 8, after V lost 5 bases and J lost 5 bases. Germline V gives CDR1 KGHSH, CDR2 LQKENI. The CDR3 region has the DNA TGTGCCAGCTCAACAGGGACAGGGGAACTGGAGACCCAGTACTTC. Protein sequence: CASSTGTGELETQYF.

This clonotype was counted between two and nine times. Possible read error: a much larger clone is one base away. The gene calls are TRBV28 and TRBJ2-7; no clear D. V lost 4 bases to trimming and J lost 7 bases, with 14 bases between them. CDR3 length: 13 amino acids. The germline CDR1 and CDR2 sequences are MDHEN and SYDVKM. In DNA form, the CDR3 reads TGTGCCAGCAGTTATAGGGTTGTACAGGAGCAGTACTTC. Protein: CASSYRVVQEQYF.